A selection of T cell receptor beta chains follows, all from one sample in a study of T cell responses to AZD1222 COVID-19 vaccine. Assay used: immunoSEQ multiplex PCR; TCRdb lists only in-frame clones, some missing. The data show 150,000 to 200,000 clones, with under 95% seen just once and approximately 1% held by the top ten. The source was peripheral blood, collected 28 days after the second AZD1222 dose. These receptor sequences come from an adult who received the AZD1222 COVID-19 vaccine. Each CDR3 is given with its conserved first and last residue. The D gene is left open where the match is weak. Clone size is shown for a subset of rows, as once, few, many or a class of expanded clone.

D gene: TRBD1; J gene: TRBJ2-3; V gene: TRBV7-2; clone size: NA; CDR3 protein: CASSPKTGVFTDTQYF; CDR3 DNA: TGTGCCAGCAGCCCGAAGACAGGGGTATTCACAGATACGCAGTATTTT
D gene: NA; J gene: TRBJ1-1; V gene: TRBV7-3; clone size: NA; CDR3 protein: CASSFGGLYDTEAFF; CDR3 DNA: TGTGCCAGCAGCTTTGGGGGGCTTTATGACACTGAAGCTTTCTTT
D gene: TRBD1; J gene: TRBJ1-4; V gene: TRBV7-3; clone size: NA; CDR3 protein: CASSSDRGEKLFF; CDR3 DNA: TGTGCCAGCAGCTCGGACAGGGGTGAAAAACTGTTTTTT
D gene: NA; J gene: TRBJ2-4; V gene: TRBV4-3; clone size: once; CDR3 protein: CASSQVNRGPKNIQYF; CDR3 DNA: TGCGCCAGCAGCCAAGTAAACCGGGGTCCCAAAAACATTCAGTACTTC
D gene: NA; J gene: TRBJ1-2; V gene: TRBV5-4; clone size: NA; CDR3 protein: CASSPGGGPVNYGYTF; CDR3 DNA: TGTGCCAGCAGCCCGGGGGGGGGACCCGTTAACTATGGCTACACCTTC
D gene: NA; J gene: TRBJ2-4; V gene: TRBV7-6; clone size: NA; CDR3 protein: CASSLGGVGGNIQYF; CDR3 DNA: TGTGCCAGCAGCTTAGGCGGTGTCGGAGGAAACATTCAGTACTTC
D gene: NA; J gene: TRBJ1-2; V gene: TRBV19; clone size: NA; CDR3 protein: CASRSEMGRLGGYGYTF; CDR3 DNA: TGTGCCAGTAGATCTGAAATGGGCAGACTCGGGGGGTATGGCTACACCTTC
D gene: NA; J gene: TRBJ1-1; V gene: TRBV15; clone size: NA; CDR3 protein: CATSRAPQNTEAFF; CDR3 DNA: TGTGCCACCAGCAGAGCCCCCCAGAACACTGAAGCTTTCTTT
D gene: NA; J gene: TRBJ1-1; V gene: TRBV19; clone size: NA; CDR3 protein: CASSMRGGTEAFF; CDR3 DNA: TGTGCCAGTAGTATGAGGGGGGGGACTGAAGCTTTCTTT
D gene: TRBD1; J gene: TRBJ1-3; V gene: TRBV7-9; clone size: NA; CDR3 protein: CASSAGTAGNTIYF; CDR3 DNA: TGTGCCAGCAGCGCAGGGACAGCTGGAAACACCATATATTTT
D gene: NA; J gene: TRBJ1-2; V gene: TRBV9; clone size: NA; CDR3 protein: CASSVETAPGYGYTF; CDR3 DNA: TGTGCCAGCAGCGTAGAAACAGCGCCCGGGTATGGCTACACCTTC
D gene: TRBD1; J gene: TRBJ2-5; V gene: TRBV5-4; clone size: NA; CDR3 protein: CASSLPGTGDETQYF; CDR3 DNA: TGTGCCAGCAGCTTGCCCGGGACAGGGGACGAGACCCAGTACTTC
D gene: TRBD1; J gene: TRBJ2-7; V gene: TRBV7-6; clone size: few; CDR3 protein: CASSPRGQGAYEQYF; CDR3 DNA: TGTGCCAGCAGCCCGAGGGGACAGGGGGCGTACGAGCAGTACTTC
D gene: TRBD2; J gene: TRBJ2-5; V gene: TRBV6-2/TRBV6-3; clone size: NA; CDR3 protein: CASSGGLAGHQETQYF; CDR3 DNA: TGTGCCAGCAGTGGAGGACTAGCGGGGCACCAAGAGACCCAGTACTTC
D gene: NA; J gene: TRBJ2-7; V gene: TRBV3-1/TRBV3-2; clone size: NA; CDR3 protein: CASSQGTASYEQYF; CDR3 DNA: TGTGCCAGCAGCCAAGGGACAGCCTCCTACGAGCAGTACTTC
D gene: NA; J gene: TRBJ2-5; V gene: TRBV7-9; clone size: once; CDR3 protein: CASSLGGTQQTQYF; CDR3 DNA: TGTGCCAGCAGCTTAGGCGGGACCCAGCAGACCCAGTACTTC
D gene: NA; J gene: TRBJ1-3; V gene: TRBV6-1; clone size: NA; CDR3 protein: CASSEYLSSGNTIYF; CDR3 DNA: TGTGCCAGCAGTGAATATTTGAGTTCTGGAAACACCATATATTTT
D gene: NA; J gene: TRBJ1-5; V gene: TRBV7-2; clone size: NA; CDR3 protein: CASSLGRDNQPQHF; CDR3 DNA: TGTGCCAGCAGCCTGGGACGGGACAATCAGCCCCAGCATTTT
D gene: NA; J gene: TRBJ1-6; V gene: TRBV7-8; clone size: NA; CDR3 protein: CASSLLQTNNSPLHF; CDR3 DNA: TGTGCCAGCAGCTTACTACAGACTAATAATTCACCCCTCCACTTT
D gene: TRBD2; J gene: TRBJ2-3; V gene: TRBV9; clone size: NA; CDR3 protein: CASSPHPQRGGPDTQYF; CDR3 DNA: TGTGCCAGCAGCCCCCATCCTCAGCGGGGGGGCCCCGATACGCAGTATTTT
D gene: TRBD1; J gene: TRBJ1-1; V gene: TRBV4-1; clone size: once; CDR3 protein: CASSQDRPDRATEAFF; CDR3 DNA: TGCGCCAGCAGCCAAGACCGCCCGGACAGGGCCACTGAAGCTTTCTTT
D gene: TRBD1; J gene: TRBJ1-2; V gene: TRBV5-1; clone size: NA; CDR3 protein: CASSPGTVINYGYTF; CDR3 DNA: TGCGCCAGCAGCCCTGGGACAGTGATTAACTATGGCTACACCTTC
D gene: NA; J gene: TRBJ1-1; V gene: TRBV7-9; clone size: few; CDR3 protein: CASSLEGKTEAFF; CDR3 DNA: TGTGCCAGCAGCTTAGAGGGGAAAACCGAAGCTTTCTTT
D gene: NA; J gene: TRBJ1-1; V gene: TRBV18; clone size: NA; CDR3 protein: CASSQGLNTEAFF; CDR3 DNA: TGTGCCAGCTCACAGGGCTTGAACACTGAAGCTTTCTTT
D gene: NA; J gene: TRBJ2-1; V gene: TRBV7-2; clone size: NA; CDR3 protein: CASTPPAYNEQFF; CDR3 DNA: TGTGCCAGCACCCCCCCCGCTTACAATGAGCAGTTCTTC
D gene: TRBD1; J gene: TRBJ2-7; V gene: TRBV25-1; clone size: NA; CDR3 protein: CASTETGDYEQYF; CDR3 DNA: TGTGCCAGCACCGAGACAGGGGACTACGAGCAGTACTTC
D gene: TRBD1; J gene: TRBJ2-7; V gene: TRBV4-1; clone size: NA; CDR3 protein: CASSQGDRGSYEQYF; CDR3 DNA: TGCGCCAGCAGCCAAGGAGACAGGGGATCCTACGAGCAGTACTTC
D gene: TRBD1; J gene: TRBJ1-5; V gene: TRBV6-1; clone size: once; CDR3 protein: CASSEVGQGRPQHF; CDR3 DNA: TGTGCCAGCAGTGAGGTTGGACAGGGACGGCCCCAGCATTTT
D gene: NA; J gene: TRBJ1-2; V gene: TRBV28; clone size: NA; CDR3 protein: CASSLRSAGNYGYTF; CDR3 DNA: TGTGCCAGCAGTTTAAGGTCGGCAGGGAACTATGGCTACACCTTC